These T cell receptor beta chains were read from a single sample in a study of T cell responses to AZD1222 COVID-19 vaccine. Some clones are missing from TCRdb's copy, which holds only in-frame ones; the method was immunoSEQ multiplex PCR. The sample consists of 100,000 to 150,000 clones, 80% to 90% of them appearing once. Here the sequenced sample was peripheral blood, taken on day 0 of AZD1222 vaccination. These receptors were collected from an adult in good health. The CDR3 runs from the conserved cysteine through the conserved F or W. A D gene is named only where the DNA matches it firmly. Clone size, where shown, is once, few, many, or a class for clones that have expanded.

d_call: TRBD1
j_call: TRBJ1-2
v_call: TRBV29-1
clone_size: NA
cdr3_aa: CSVGGQGNGYTF

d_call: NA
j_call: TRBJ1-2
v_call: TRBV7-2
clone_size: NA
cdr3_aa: CASSQPSQVTHGYTF

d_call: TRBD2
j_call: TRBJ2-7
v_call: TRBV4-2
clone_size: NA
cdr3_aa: CASRKGLEPYEQYF

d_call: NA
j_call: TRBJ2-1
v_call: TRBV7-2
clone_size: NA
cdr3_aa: CASSLRSGRGADNEQFF

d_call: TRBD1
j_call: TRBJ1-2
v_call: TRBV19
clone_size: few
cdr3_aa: CASSGGQGSLLGYTF

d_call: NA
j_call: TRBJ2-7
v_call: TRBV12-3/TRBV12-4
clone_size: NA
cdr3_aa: CASSPRGTKRYF

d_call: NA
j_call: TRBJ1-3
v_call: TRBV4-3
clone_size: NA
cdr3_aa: CASSQGVGGNTIYF

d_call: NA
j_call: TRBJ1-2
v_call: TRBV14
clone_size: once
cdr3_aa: CASSPSTRGYTF

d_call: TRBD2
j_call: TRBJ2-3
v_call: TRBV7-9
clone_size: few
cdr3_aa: CASGVGTTFTDTQYF

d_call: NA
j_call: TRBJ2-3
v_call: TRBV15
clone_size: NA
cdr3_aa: CATSREVKTLIFTDTQYF

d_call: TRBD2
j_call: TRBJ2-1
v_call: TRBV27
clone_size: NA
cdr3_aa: CASPGRARDEQFF

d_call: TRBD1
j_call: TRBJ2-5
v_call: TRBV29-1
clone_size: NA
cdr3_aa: CSATGSAGETQYF

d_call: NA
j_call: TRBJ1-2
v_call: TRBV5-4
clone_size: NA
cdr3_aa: CASNSKPSYGYTF

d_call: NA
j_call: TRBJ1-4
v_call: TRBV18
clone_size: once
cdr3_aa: CASSPPAVEKLFF

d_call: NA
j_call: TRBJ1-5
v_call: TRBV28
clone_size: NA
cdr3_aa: CASTPGQDRSHF

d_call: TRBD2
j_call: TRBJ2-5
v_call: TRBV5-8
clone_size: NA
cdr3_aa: CASSSGTRRFGTQYF

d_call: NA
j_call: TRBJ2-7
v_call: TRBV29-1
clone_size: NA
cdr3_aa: CSVEGGGTYEQYF

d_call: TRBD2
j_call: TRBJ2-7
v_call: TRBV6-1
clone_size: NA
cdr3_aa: CASSDTSGRAREQYF

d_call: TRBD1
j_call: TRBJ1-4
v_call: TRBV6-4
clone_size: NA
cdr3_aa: CASRTGDEKLFF

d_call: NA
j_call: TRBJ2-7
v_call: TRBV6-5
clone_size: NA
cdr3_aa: CASSSPGRNTYEQYF

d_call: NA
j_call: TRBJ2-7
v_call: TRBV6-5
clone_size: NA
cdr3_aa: CASSYVVGRVPYEQYF

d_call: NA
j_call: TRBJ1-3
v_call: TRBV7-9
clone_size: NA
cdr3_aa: CASSLDRASGNTIYF

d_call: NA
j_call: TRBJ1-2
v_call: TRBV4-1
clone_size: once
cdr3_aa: CASSQEGRTSYGYTF

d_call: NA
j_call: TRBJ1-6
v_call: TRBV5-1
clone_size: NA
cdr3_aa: CASSFDSTDYSPLHF

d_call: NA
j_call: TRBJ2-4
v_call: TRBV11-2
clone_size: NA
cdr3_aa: CASSFSRGQYF

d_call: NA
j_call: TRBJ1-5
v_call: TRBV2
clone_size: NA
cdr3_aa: CASSGGANQPQHF

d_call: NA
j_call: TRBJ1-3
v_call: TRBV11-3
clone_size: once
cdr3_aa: CASSPGAGSGNTIYF

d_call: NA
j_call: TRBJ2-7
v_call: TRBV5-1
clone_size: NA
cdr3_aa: CASSLHTGPQYEQYF

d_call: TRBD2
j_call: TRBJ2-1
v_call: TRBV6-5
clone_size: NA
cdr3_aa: CASSYSAGGNNEQFF

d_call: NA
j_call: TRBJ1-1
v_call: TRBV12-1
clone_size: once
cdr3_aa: CASSLGDSYSAEAFF

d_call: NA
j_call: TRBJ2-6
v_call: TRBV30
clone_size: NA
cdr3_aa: CAWMRGRISGANVLTF

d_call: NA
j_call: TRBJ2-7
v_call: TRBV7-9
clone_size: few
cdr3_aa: CASSFSATPYEQYF

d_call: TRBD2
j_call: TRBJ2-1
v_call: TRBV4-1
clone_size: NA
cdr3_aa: CASSLLAGVTSEQFF

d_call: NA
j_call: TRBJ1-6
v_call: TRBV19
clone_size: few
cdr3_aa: CASKDLKNSPLHF

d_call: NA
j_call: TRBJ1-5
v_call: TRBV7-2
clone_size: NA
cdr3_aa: CASSLQGVNNQPQHF

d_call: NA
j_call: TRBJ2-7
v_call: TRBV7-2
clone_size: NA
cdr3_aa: CASSLGQGSHEQYF

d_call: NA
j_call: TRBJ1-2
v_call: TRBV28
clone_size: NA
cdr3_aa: CASGMRGYGYTF

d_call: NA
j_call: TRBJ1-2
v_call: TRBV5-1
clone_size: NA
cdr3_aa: CASSLRPGKSGGYTF

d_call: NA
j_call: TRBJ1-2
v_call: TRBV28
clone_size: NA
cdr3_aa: CASSSPGRSQEGYTF

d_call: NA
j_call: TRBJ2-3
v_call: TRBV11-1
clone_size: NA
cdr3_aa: CASSIQRVNTDTQYF

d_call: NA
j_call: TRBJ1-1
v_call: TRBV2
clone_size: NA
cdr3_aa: CASAPSRNTEAFF

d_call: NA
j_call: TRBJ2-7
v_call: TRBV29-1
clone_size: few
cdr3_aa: CSAEVRTYEQYF

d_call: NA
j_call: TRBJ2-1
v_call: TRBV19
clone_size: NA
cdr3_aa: CASKAGNLGNEQFF

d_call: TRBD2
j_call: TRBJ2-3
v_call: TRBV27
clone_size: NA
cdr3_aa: CASSRYEGLARYF

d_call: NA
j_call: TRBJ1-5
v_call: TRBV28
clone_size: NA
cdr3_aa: CATLGGGNQPQHF

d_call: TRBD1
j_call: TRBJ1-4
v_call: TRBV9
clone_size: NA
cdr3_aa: CASSTPGQGYNEKLFF

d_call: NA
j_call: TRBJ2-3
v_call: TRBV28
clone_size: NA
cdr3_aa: CASSLGTPATDTQYF

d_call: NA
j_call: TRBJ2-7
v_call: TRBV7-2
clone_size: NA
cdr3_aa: CASSLAAWGDRVHEQYF

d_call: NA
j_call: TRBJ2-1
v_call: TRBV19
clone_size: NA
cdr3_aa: CASSIPLENYNEQFF

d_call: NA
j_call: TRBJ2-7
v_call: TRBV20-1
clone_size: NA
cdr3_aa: CSASPPNSYEQYF

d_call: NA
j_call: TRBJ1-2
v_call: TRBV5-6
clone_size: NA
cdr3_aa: CASSVRRGYLYGYTF